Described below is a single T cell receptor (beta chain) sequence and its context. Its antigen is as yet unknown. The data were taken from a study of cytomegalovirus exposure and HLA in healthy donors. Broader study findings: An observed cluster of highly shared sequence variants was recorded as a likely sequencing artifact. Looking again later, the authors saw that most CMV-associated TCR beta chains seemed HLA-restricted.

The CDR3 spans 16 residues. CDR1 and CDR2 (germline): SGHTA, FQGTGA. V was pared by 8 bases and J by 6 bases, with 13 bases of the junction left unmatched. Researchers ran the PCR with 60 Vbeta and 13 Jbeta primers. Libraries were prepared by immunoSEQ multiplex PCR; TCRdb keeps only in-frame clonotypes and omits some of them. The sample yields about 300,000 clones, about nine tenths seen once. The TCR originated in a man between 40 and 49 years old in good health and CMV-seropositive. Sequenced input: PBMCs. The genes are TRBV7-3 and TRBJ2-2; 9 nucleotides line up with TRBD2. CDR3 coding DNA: TGTGCCAGCGGCCCCCGGGTAGCGGGAGCCCCCGGGGAGCTGTTTTTT. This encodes CASGPRVAGAPGELFF.